A single sample is the source of the 9 T cell receptor beta chains below, sequenced in a study of beta chain features in type 1 diabetes. Study results and limitations: A moderate, significant TCRB CDR3 shortening appeared in type 1 diabetes across four CD4+ subsets.

Every isolated RNA sample was fully reverse transcribed, so sequencing captured expressed TCRB transcripts. Here immunoSEQ multiplex PCR was the method, and the copy in TCRdb shows in-frame clones only, minus some. This table has about 240,000 clones, roughly 14% appearing once. Their specific antigens are unknown. Specimen: naive CD4+ T cells from blood. These receptors originate from a man under 40 with type 1 diabetes.

This clone was detected only a few times. The CDR3 is CSVAKAGVVAGELFF. The CDR3, as DNA: TGCAGCGTTGCGAAGGCGGGAGTAGTCGCCGGGGAGCTGTTTTTT. This chain links TRBV29-1 with TRBJ2-2; TRBD2 matches 7 bases. The CDR3 runs to 15 residues. The J segment lost 6 bases and the V segment lost 4 bases, leaving 11 bases of the junction unmatched. Germline V lookup: CDR1 SQVTM, CDR2 ANQGSEA.

This clone was detected only a few times. The chain links TRBV12-5 to TRBJ1-5; D gene ambiguous. Trimming removed 2 bases from V and 1 base from J, with 3 bases in between. This CDR3 region has 13 residues. Germline-derived CDR1 and CDR2 are LGHNT and FRNRAP. CDR3 DNA: TGTGCTAGTGGTTTGCAGAGCAATCAGCCCCAGCATTTT. It is translated as CASGLQSNQPQHF.

This clone was detected only once. The chain employs TRBV6-4 and TRBJ1-2; a possible D gene is TRBD1 (5 bases). The V and J ends lost 4 bases and 8 bases respectively, with 17 bases between them. Germline CDR1 is MRHNA and CDR2 is SNTAGT. This CDR3 is 14 amino acids long. The CDR3 sequence is CASSGGFGPGGYTF. The CDR3 DNA is TGTGCCAGCAGTGGAGGTTTCGGCCCAGGGGGCTACACCTTC.

The V call is TRBV5-4, the J call TRBJ1-1; 8 nucleotides line up with TRBD1. CDR3 size: 13 residues. The J segment lost 6 bases and the V segment lost 7 bases, leaving 8 bases of the junction unmatched. Germline V gives CDR1 SGHNT, CDR2 YYREEE (reference sequence). The DNA for the CDR3 is TGTGCCAGCGGCGACCCGACAGGGGCTGAAGCTTTCTTT. Its translation is CASGDPTGAEAFF. Full variable domain (missing parts from reference TRBV5-4 and TRBJ1-1): ETGVTQSPTHLIKTRGQQVTLRCSSQSGHNTVSWYQQALGQGPQFIFQYYREEENGRGNFPPRFSGLQFPNYSSELNVNALELDDSALYLCASGDPTGAEAFFGQGTRLTVV.

This clone was counted between two and nine times. This chain connects TRBV10-3 to TRBJ2-5; possible D gene TRBD2, 5 bases. The CDR3 contains 13 residues. The germline CDR1 and CDR2 sequences are ENHRY and SYGVKD. Trimming removed 2 bases at V and 4 bases at J, with 8 bases between. The CDR3 nucleotides are TGTGCCATCAGTGAGGGGCTAGCAGAGACCCAGTACTTC. This gives the protein CAISEGLAETQYF.

The chain combines TRBV10-3 with TRBJ2-1; 10 positions match TRBD1. CDR3 length: 15 amino acids. Germline loops: CDR1 ENHRY, CDR2 SYGVKD. With 5 bases clipped from V and 5 bases from J, the junction kept 6 bases outside the gene matches. This CDR3 is CAISPDRGPDNEQFF. The DNA of the CDR3 is TGTGCCATCAGTCCCGACAGGGGGCCTGACAATGAGCAGTTCTTC.

The V call is TRBV2, the J call TRBJ1-1; 8 bases fit TRBD1. V lost 4 bases and J lost 4; bases outside the gene matches: 11. In germline, CDR1 is SNHLY, CDR2 FYNNEI. This CDR3 is 16 amino acids long. CDR3 nucleotides: TGTGCCAGCAGTGCCCAAATTGGACAGGGTGGCACTGAAGCTTTCTTT. Translation gives CASSAQIGQGGTEAFF.

This clone came up a few times. V gene TRBV11-3 combines with J gene TRBJ1-1; 9 bases map to TRBD1. This CDR3 is built from 14 residues. The germline CDR1 and CDR2 sequences are SGHNT and YENEEA. Losses at the gene ends were 0 bases for V and 5 bases for J; bases not matched to a gene: 1. CDR3 bases: TGTGCCAGCAGCTTAGATGGGACAGGGACTGAAGCTTTCTTT. Translated, it gives CASSLDGTGTEAFF.

The chain recombines TRBV13 with TRBJ2-1; 11 positions agree with TRBD1. Trimming removed 4 bases from V and 11 bases from J; junction bases left unmatched: 16. The CDR3 runs to 17 residues. The germline gives CDR1 PRHDT, CDR2 FYEKMQ (reference sequence). CDR3 DNA sequence: TGTGCCAGCAGCTACCGGAGGACAGGGGGCCATGGGCTCCAGCAGTTCTTC. Its translation: CASSYRRTGGHGLQQFF.